The 21 T cell receptor beta chains presented below share a single source sample, sequenced in a study of response to subunit inactivated influenza vaccine. TCRdb re-derived calls from the RT-PCR reads in MiXCR, one entry per CDR3 protein. The data contain about 780,000 distinct CDR3 sequences, about a fifth of them seen just once; the ten biggest clones take up 11%. This sample comprised PBMCs from blood, obtained 5 days after vaccination. The source of these receptors is a man aged 50-60 years who received an inactivated influenza vaccine.

The chain carries TRBV5-8 and TRBJ2-2; D remains unclear. Looked up from germline, CDR1 is SGHTS and CDR2 is YDEGEE. V was clipped by 0 bases and J by 10 bases, with 7 bases between them. This CDR3 is 12 amino acids long. CDR3 amino acids: CASSLGAEELFF. The CDR3 DNA is TGTGCCAGCAGCTTGGGGGCCGAGGAGCTGTTTTTT.

This clonotype was seen ten or more times. J is TRBJ2-1 and V is TRBV27, with TRBD1 matching over 10 bases. Germline V gene data show CDR1 as MNHEY and CDR2 as SMNVEV (reference sequence). This CDR3 has 15 residues. With V trimmed by 8 bases and J by 4 bases, 8 bases remained unmatched. CDR3 loop: CASHTGTGVYNEQFF. CDR3 in DNA: TGTGCCAGCCATACCGGGACAGGGGTATACAATGAGCAGTTCTTC.

For the CDR3, the DNA is TGTGCCAGCAGCTTAGGTCAGGTGTACACTGAAGCTTTCTTT. Its translation is CASSLGQVYTEAFF. The V call is TRBV7-9, the J call TRBJ1-1; D remains ambiguous. Trimming took 1 base from V and 3 from J, leaving 9 bases between them. Germline CDR1 is SEHNR and CDR2 is FQNEAQ (reference sequence). This CDR3 region has 14 residues.

This clonotype was counted a few times. The V and J genes are TRBV24-1 and TRBJ2-5, with D uncertain. Germline values: CDR1 KGHDR, CDR2 SFDVKD. Trimming pared 5 bases from V and 1 base from J, leaving 10 bases between. This CDR3 has 14 amino acids. The CDR3 loop reads CATSVTGFQETQYF. DNA for the CDR3: TGTGCCACCAGTGTTACGGGTTTCCAAGAGACCCAGTACTTC.

The J gene is TRBJ2-1, the V gene TRBV28; TRBD1 matches 11 bases. Germline-derived CDR1 and CDR2 are MDHEN and SYDVKM. The CDR3 length is 16 residues. With 5 bases clipped from V and 8 bases from J, the junction kept 11 bases outside the gene matches. The CDR3 loop is CASSGLFRDRGDEQFF. The CDR3 nucleotides read TGTGCCAGCAGTGGTCTCTTCCGGGACAGGGGGGATGAGCAGTTCTTC.

This chain joins TRBV24-1 and TRBJ2-5; tentatively, D is TRBD2 (6 bases). V was clipped by 4 bases and J by 1 base, with 12 bases between them. There are 15 residues in the CDR3. CDR1 and CDR2 (germline): KGHDR, SFDVKD. CDR3 amino acids: CATSDVGGGQETQYF. Here the CDR3 DNA reads TGTGCCACCAGTGACGTCGGGGGTGGCCAAGAGACCCAGTACTTC.

This clonotype has just one count. Sequence at one end of the junction differs from germline and may be a read error. The chain uses TRBV5-1 and TRBJ2-3; 8 nucleotides agree with TRBD2. CDR1 is SGHRS and CDR2 is YFSETQ in the germline V gene. This CDR3 comprises 15 residues. The CDR3 sequence is CASSLTSGSTDTQDF. The CDR3 nucleotides are TGCGCCAGCAGCTTGACTAGCGGAAGCACAGATACGCAGGATTTT.

The chain employs TRBV12-3 or TRBV12-4 and TRBJ2-3; D remains ambiguous. The V end was cut by 4 bases, the J end by 1 base, with 9 bases between. CDR3 length: 14 amino acids. The CDR3 reads CASSSSLRTDTQYF. The CDR3 DNA reads TGTGCCAGCAGTTCGTCGTTACGCACAGATACGCAGTATTTT.

The V gene is TRBV18, the J gene TRBJ2-1, with a possible D match to TRBD2 (5 bases). V was shortened by 6 bases and J by 5 bases, with 26 bases between the two germline ends. CDR1 and CDR2 (germline): KGHSH, LQKENI. The CDR3 contains 18 residues. Written as DNA, the CDR3 is TGTGCCAGCTCCCACGCCGGAGGTGGAACCCTCCTACACAATGAGCAGTTCTTC. It specifies CASSHAGGGTLLHNEQFF.

This clonotype has only a few counts. The J gene is TRBJ2-2, the V gene TRBV4-1; 7 positions match TRBD1. The germline V gene encodes CDR1 MGHRA and CDR2 YSYEKL. V lost 4 bases, J lost 5 bases, and 7 bases stayed unmatched. The CDR3 runs 15 residues. CDR3 bases: TGCGCCAGCAGCCCAAGACAGGGATGGACCGGGGAGCTGTTTTTT. It encodes CASSPRQGWTGELFF.

This clonotype was recorded a few times. V gene TRBV6-1 combines with J gene TRBJ2-1; D ambiguous. The CDR3 is made up of 13 amino acids. Trimming shortened V by 6 bases and J by 4 bases, and 10 bases separated the two germline ends. Germline V gives CDR1 MNHNS, CDR2 SASEGT. In DNA, the CDR3 is TGTGCCAGCAGCCGGTTCCGATACAATGAGCAGTTCTTC. Residues: CASSRFRYNEQFF.

The table lists this clonotype with a few counts. CDR3 in DNA: TGTGCCAGCAGTCCCCTGGGACATAACGGTATCGTGGAGACCCAGTACTTC. Its protein product is CASSPLGHNGIVETQYF. The chain uses TRBV27 and TRBJ2-5, with D tentatively TRBD1 (6 bases). The CDR3 runs 17 residues. Trimming left V 5 bases short and J 5 bases short, with 24 bases between. Germline V gives CDR1 MNHEY, CDR2 SMNVEV (reference sequence).

This clonotype was detected only a few times. The J gene is TRBJ2-3, the V gene TRBV5-1, with 8 positions matching TRBD2. V lost 0 bases and J lost 4; bases outside the gene matches: 4. The CDR3 is 15 residues long. CDR1 and CDR2 from the germline V gene are SGHRS and YFSETQ. CDR3: CASSLAVAGSDTQYF. The CDR3 DNA reads TGCGCCAGCAGCTTGGCCGTAGCGGGATCAGATACGCAGTATTTT.

The rearrangement uses TRBV27 and TRBJ2-7; D unresolved. The germline V and J ends were trimmed by 5 bases and 2 bases, with 13 bases remaining between them. The CDR3 extends over 14 amino acids. Germline CDR1 is MNHEY and CDR2 is SMNVEV (reference sequence). Here the CDR3 DNA reads TGTGCCAGCAGTCCCCTGGCACGGACCTACGAGCAGTACTTC. It codes for CASSPLARTYEQYF.

This clonotype was seen only a few times. This chain joins TRBV12-3 or TRBV12-4 and TRBJ2-1; 10 bases agree with TRBD2. There are 12 residues in the CDR3. The junction had 7 bases not matched to a gene; V was cut back by 5 bases and J by 15 bases. The CDR3: CASSILAGVTFF. CDR3 DNA sequence: TGTGCCAGCAGTATCCTAGCGGGGGTCACGTTCTTC.

This clonotype was detected only a few times. The rearrangement uses TRBV11-2 and TRBJ2-1; D remains unclear. Trimming shortened V by 0 bases and J by 10 bases, and 10 bases separated the two germline ends. CDR1 and CDR2 (germline): SGHAT, FQNNGV. This CDR3 has 13 amino acids. The CDR3 reads CASSLELVSEQFF. CDR3 nucleotide sequence: TGTGCCAGCAGCTTAGAATTGGTGTCAGAGCAGTTCTTC. The full variable domain, its missing parts supplied by reference TRBV11-2 and TRBJ2-1, is EAGVAQSPRYKIIEKRQSVAFWCNPISGHATLYWYQQILGQGPKLLIQFQNNGVVDDSQLPKDRFSAERLKGVDSTLKIQPAKLEDSAVYLCASSLELVSEQFFGPGTRLTVL.

This clonotype was found a few times. Sequence at one end of the junction differs from germline and may be a read error. The rearrangement uses TRBV7-9 and TRBJ2-7, with TRBD2 matching 7 bases. The CDR3 consists of 12 residues. The germline CDR1 and CDR2 sequences are SEHNR and FQNEAQ (reference sequence). In DNA, the CDR3 is TGTGCCAGCAGCTCCGGACACCCGGGACTACAATTC. It encodes CASSSGHPGLQF.

On this clonotype itself: A read error may be the cause here, since a much bigger clone is one base away. The J gene is TRBJ2-7, the V gene TRBV29-1; D is possibly TRBD1 (5 bases). Germline V gene data show CDR1 as SQVTM and CDR2 as ANQGSEA. The length of the CDR3 is 13 residues. Trimming pared 4 bases from V and 0 bases from J, leaving 10 bases between. CDR3 sequence (DNA): TGCAGCGTTGGGACACGCTTCTCCTACGAGCAGTACTTC. Protein: CSVGTRFSYEQYF.

In its sample, this clonotype was seen many times. This chain uses TRBV20-1 with TRBJ2-7; D call uncertain. This CDR3 spans 14 amino acids. CDR1 and CDR2 from the germline V gene are DFQATT and SNEGSKA (reference sequence). Trimming left V 0 bases short and J 2 bases short, with 11 bases between. The CDR3 region has the DNA TGCAGTGCTAGAGATCTACAAAACCCCTACGAGCAGTACTTC. Translating gives CSARDLQNPYEQYF.

The chain links TRBV7-3 to TRBJ1-1; a weak D match, TRBD1 (5 bases). The CDR3 extends over 14 amino acids. Germline V gene lookup returns CDR1 SGHTA and CDR2 FQGTGA. The V and J ends lost 2 bases and 3 bases respectively, with 10 bases between them. CDR3 loop: CASSLGRGYTEAFF. CDR3 in DNA: TGTGCCAGCAGCTTAGGGAGGGGTTACACTGAAGCTTTCTTT.

V gene TRBV29-1 combines with J gene TRBJ2-7, with D possibly matching TRBD1 (6 bases). V lost 6 bases, J lost 0 bases, and 12 bases lay in between. CDR1 and CDR2 (germline): SQVTM, ANQGSEA. The CDR3 is 13 amino acids. The CDR3 coding sequence is TGCAGCGTCCCGGGACACAGCTCCTACGAGCAGTACTTC. This sequence encodes CSVPGHSSYEQYF.